The clone carrying this TCR beta chain was counted a few times. This sample was included in a study of blood T cell repertoires in COVID-19. Generated by immunoSEQ multiplex PCR, the TCRdb table keeps only in-frame clones and is missing some. The sample includes about 150,000 clones, 79% seen only once; the top ten take about 8.6%. This CDR3 has 15 residues. V lost 5 bases to trimming and J lost 5 bases; unmatched junction nucleotides: 3. CDR1 is MNHEY, CDR2 SVGAGI, per germline. This chain connects TRBV6-5 to TRBJ2-1; 13 bases are shared with TRBD2. The sample consisted of peripheral blood. The source is a man over 45 with active or convalescent COVID-19. Here the CDR3 DNA reads TGTGCCAGCAGTCCAGGGACTAGCGGGAACAATGAGCAGTTCTTC. Translation gives CASSPGTSGNNEQFF.